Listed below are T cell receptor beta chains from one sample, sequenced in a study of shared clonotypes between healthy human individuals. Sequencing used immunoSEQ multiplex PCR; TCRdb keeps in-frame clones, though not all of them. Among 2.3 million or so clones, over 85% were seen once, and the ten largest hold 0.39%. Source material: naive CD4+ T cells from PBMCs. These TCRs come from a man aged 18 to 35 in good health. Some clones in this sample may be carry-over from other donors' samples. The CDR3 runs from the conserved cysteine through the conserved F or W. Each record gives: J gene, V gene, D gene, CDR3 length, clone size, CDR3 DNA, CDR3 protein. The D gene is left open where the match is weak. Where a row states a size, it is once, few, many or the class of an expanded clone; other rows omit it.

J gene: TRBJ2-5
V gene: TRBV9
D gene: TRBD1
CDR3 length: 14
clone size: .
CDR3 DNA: TGTGCCAGCAGCGTAGACAGGGGTGCAGAGACCCAGTACTTC
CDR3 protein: CASSVDRGAETQYF

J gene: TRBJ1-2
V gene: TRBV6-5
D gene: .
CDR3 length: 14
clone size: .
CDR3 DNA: TGTGCCAGCAGTCTAACCACGGCTAACTATGGCTACACCTTC
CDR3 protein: CASSLTTANYGYTF

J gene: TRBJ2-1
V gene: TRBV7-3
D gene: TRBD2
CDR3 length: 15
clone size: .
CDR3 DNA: TGTGCCAGCAGCTTAATCAGCGGGAGTCGCAATGAGCAGTTCTTC
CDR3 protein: CASSLISGSRNEQFF

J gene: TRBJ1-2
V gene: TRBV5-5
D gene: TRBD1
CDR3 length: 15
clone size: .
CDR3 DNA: TGTGCCAGCAGCTCGCGAACAGGGGGCTTGGCTGGCTACACCTTC
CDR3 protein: CASSSRTGGLAGYTF

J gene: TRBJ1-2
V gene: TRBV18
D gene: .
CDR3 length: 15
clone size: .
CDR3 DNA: TGTGCCAGCTCACCACGGCTTCAGGGAGAGGATGGCTACACCTTC
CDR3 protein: CASSPRLQGEDGYTF

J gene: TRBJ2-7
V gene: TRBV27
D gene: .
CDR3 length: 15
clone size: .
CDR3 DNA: TGTGCCAGCAGTCGGGGACTCGGGGGCTCCTACGAGCAGTACTTC
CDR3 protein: CASSRGLGGSYEQYF

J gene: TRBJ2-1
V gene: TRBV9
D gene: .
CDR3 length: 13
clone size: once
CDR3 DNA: TGTGCCAGCACAGAGCCCGGGGGCAATGAGCAGTTCTTC
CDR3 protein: CASTEPGGNEQFF

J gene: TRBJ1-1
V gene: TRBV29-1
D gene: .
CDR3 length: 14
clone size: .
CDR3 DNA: TGCAGCGTTGTCACAGCCCGGTTGAACACTGAAGCTTTCTTT
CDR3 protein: CSVVTARLNTEAFF

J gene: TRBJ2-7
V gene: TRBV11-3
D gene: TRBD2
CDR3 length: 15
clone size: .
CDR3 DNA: TGTGCCAGCAGCTCCGGGGGGAATCTCGCCTACGAGCAGTACTTC
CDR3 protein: CASSSGGNLAYEQYF

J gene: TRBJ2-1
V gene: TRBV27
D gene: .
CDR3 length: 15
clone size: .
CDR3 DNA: TGTGCCAGCAGTTTATCGGGCCCCAGGTGGAATGAGCAGTTCTTC
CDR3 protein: CASSLSGPRWNEQFF

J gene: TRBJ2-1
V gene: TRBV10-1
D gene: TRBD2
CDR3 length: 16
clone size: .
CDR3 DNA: TGCGCCAGCAGTACGGGACTAGCGGGAGGGCCCGGTCGGCAGTTCTTC
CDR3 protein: CASSTGLAGGPGRQFF

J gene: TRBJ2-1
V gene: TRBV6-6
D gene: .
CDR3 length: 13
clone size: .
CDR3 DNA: TGTGCCAGCAGTTACTCAGATAGCCCCCTGGGCGTCTTC
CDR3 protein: CASSYSDSPLGVF

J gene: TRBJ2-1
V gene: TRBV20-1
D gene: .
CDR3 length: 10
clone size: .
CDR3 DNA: TGCAGTGCGCATTACAATGAGCAGTTCTTC
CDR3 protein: CSAHYNEQFF

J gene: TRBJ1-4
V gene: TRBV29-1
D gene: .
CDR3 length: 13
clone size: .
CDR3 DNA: TGCAGCGCGGGAGGTAGGGACCTCGAAAAACTGTTTTTT
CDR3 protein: CSAGGRDLEKLFF

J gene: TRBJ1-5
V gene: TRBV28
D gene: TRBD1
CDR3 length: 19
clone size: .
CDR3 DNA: TGTGCCAGCAGTTTAGGCGGGACAGGGGGCCCACTGAGCAATCAGCCCCAGCATTTT
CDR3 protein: CASSLGGTGGPLSNQPQHF

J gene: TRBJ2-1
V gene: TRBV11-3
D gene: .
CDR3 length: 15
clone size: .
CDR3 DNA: TGTGCCAGCAGCTCCCAGGTCGTAGGGAGGAATGAGCAGTTCTTC
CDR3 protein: CASSSQVVGRNEQFF

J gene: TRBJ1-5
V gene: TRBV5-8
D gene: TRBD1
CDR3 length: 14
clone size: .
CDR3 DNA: TGTGCCAGCAGCTTGGGACAGGGGCCTCAGCCCCAGCATTTT
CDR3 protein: CASSLGQGPQPQHF

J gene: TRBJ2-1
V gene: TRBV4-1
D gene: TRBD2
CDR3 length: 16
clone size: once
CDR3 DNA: TGCGCCAGCAGCCAGCTGGGACTAGCGGTCTACAATGAGCAGTTCTTC
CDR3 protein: CASSQLGLAVYNEQFF

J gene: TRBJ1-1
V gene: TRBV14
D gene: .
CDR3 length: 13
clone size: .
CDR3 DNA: TGTGCCTGGGACGGGGGAGAGAACACTGAAGCTTTCTTT
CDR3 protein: CAWDGGENTEAFF

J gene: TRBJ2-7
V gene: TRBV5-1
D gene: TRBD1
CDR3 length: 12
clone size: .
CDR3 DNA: TGCGCCAGCAGCCGACAGGGCTACGAGCAGTACTTC
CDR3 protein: CASSRQGYEQYF

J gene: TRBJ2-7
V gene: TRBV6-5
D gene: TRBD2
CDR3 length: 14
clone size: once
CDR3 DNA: TGTGCCAGCACCCAGGCTAGCGGGAGAGGTGAGCAGTACTTC
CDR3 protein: CASTQASGRGEQYF

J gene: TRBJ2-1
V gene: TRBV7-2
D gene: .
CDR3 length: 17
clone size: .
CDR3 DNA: TGTGCCAGCAGCTTACAATGGGGTAGCGGTTCTTACAATGAGCAGTTCTTC
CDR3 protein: CASSLQWGSGSYNEQFF

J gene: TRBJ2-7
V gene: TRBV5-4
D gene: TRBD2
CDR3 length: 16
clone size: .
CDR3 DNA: TGTGCCAGCAGCTTCGGTCCGGGACTAGCGGGAGACGAGCAGTACTTC
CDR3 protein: CASSFGPGLAGDEQYF

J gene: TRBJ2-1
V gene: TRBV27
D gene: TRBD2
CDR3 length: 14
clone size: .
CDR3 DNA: TGTGCCAGCAGATTCTTAGCGGGAGACGGCGAGCAGTTCTTC
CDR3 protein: CASRFLAGDGEQFF

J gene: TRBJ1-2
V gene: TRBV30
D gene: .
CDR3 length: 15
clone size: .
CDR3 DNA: TGTGCCTCGAGAGGGGGTAGGGTTGACAACTATGGCTACACCTTC
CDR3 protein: CASRGGRVDNYGYTF

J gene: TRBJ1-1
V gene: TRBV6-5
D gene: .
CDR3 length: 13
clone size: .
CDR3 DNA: TGTGCCAGCAGTTACTCGAGAGGCACTGAAGCTTTCTTT
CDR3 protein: CASSYSRGTEAFF

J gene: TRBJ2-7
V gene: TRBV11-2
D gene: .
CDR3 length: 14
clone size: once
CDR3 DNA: TGTGCCAGCAGCCCCCGGGACCCCATATACGAGCAGTACTTC
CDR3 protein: CASSPRDPIYEQYF

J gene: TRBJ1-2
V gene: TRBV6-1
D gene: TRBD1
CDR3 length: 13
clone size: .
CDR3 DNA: TGTGCCAGCAGTTTCCGGGACAGGAATGGCTACACCTTC
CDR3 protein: CASSFRDRNGYTF

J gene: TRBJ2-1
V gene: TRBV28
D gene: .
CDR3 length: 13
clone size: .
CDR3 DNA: TGTGCCAGTTTGTTTAAAAACTCCAATGAGCAGTTCTTC
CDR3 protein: CASLFKNSNEQFF

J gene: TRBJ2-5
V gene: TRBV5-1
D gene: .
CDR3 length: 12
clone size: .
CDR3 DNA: TGCGCCAGCAGCTTGGGGGAGGAGACCCAGTACTTC
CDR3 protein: CASSLGEETQYF

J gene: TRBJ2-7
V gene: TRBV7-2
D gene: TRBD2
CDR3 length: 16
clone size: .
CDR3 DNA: TGTGCCAGCAGCTCGGTGATAGCGGGAGGGCCCTCCGGGCAGTACTTC
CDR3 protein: CASSSVIAGGPSGQYF

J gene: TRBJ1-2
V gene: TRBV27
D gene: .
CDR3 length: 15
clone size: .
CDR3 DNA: TGTGCCAGCAGCCGGCTGGGAGGGATTAACTATGGCTACACCTTC
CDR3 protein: CASSRLGGINYGYTF

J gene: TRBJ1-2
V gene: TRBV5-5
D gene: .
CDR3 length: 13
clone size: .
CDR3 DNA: TGTGCCAGCAGCAGCAGGGGTAACTATGGCTACACCTTC
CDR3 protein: CASSSRGNYGYTF

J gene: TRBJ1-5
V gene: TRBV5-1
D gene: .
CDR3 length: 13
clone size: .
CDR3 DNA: TGCGCCAGCAGCATCCAGATAGGTCAGCCCCAGCATTTT
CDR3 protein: CASSIQIGQPQHF

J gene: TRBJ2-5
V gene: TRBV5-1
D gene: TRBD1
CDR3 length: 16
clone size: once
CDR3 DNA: TGCGCCAGCAGCTTGGCCGTTACAGGGGCCAAAGAGACCCAGTACTTC
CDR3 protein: CASSLAVTGAKETQYF

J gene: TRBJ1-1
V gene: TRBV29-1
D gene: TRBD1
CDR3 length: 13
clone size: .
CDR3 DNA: TGCAGCGTTGGCCTACGACAGGGCACTGAAGCTTTCTTT
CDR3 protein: CSVGLRQGTEAFF

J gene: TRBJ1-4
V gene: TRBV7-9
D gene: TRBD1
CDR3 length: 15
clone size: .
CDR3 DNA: TGTGCCAGCAGCCCAAGGGGACAGGGGATTGAAAAACTGTTTTTT
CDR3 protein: CASSPRGQGIEKLFF

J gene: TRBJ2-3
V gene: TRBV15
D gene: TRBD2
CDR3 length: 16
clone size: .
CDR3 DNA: TGTGCCACCAGCAGGTTCCTAGCGGGGGACACAGATACGCAGTATTTT
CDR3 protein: CATSRFLAGDTDTQYF

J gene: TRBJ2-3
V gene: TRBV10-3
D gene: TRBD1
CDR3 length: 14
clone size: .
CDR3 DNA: TGTGCCATCAGTGAGAGGGACAGGGGTCAAACGCAGTATTTT
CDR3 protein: CAISERDRGQTQYF

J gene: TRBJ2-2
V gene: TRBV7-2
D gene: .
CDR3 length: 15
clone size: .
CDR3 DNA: TGTGCCAGCAGCCTAAGGACTACGCACACCGGGGAGCTGTTTTTT
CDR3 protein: CASSLRTTHTGELFF

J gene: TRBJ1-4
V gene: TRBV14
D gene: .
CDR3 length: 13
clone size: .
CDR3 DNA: TGTGCCAGCAGCCAAGTCTGGGGCGAAAAACTGTTTTTT
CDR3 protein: CASSQVWGEKLFF

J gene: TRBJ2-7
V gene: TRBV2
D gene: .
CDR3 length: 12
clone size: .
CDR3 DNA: TGTGCCAGTAGGGACTTCTCCTACGAGCAGTACTTC
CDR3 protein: CASRDFSYEQYF

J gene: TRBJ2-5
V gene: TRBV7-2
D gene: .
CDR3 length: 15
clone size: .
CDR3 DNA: TGTGCCAGCAGCCAAATCTGGGCGGAGGAAGAGACCCAGTACTTC
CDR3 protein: CASSQIWAEEETQYF

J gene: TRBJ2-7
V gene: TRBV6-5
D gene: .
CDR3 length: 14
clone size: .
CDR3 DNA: TGTGCCAGCAGTTACTCCCCGGCGGTTGCCGAGCAGTACTTC
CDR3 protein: CASSYSPAVAEQYF

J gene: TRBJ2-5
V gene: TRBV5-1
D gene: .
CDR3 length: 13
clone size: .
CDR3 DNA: TGCGCCAGCAGCCCTACCCAGGGTGAAACCCAGTACTTC
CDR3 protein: CASSPTQGETQYF